One T cell receptor (beta chain) is described in this entry. In the same sample, other DNA sequences code for this CDR3. The CDR3 has 13 residues. The germline V gene encodes CDR1 LNHDA and CDR2 SQIVND (reference sequence). V was cut by 4 bases and J by 1 base, with 7 bases left in between. These data belong to a study of OX40 agonist ivuxolimab in advanced cancers. Assay: immunoSEQ multiplex PCR; the TCRdb copy retains only in-frame clones and omits some. The table shows some 25,000 clones, with about 86% occurring only once. This receptor was obtained from an adult with an advanced solid tumor such as melanoma, head and neck, liver or kidney cancer. The input for sequencing was CD4+ or CD8+ T cells sorted from blood, taken in a trial of the OX40 agonist ivuxolimab. The chain carries TRBV19 and TRBJ1-1, with D perhaps matching TRBD1 (5 bases). The CDR3 DNA sequence: TGTGCCAGTAGTACTCAGGGGAACACTGAAGCTTTCTTT. The encoded protein is CASSTQGNTEAFF.